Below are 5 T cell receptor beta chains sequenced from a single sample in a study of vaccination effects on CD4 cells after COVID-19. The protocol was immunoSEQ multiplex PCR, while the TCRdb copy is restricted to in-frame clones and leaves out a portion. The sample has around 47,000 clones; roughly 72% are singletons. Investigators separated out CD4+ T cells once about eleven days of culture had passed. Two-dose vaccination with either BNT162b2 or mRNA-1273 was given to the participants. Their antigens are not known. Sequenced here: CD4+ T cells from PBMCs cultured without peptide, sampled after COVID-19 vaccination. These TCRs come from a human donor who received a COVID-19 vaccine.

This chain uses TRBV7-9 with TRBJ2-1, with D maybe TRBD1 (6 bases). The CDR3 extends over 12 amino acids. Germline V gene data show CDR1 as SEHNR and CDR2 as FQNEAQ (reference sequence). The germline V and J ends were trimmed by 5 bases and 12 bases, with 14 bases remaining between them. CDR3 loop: CASSPEGVGQFF. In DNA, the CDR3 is TGTGCCAGCAGCCCTGAGGGGGTCGGGCAGTTCTTC.

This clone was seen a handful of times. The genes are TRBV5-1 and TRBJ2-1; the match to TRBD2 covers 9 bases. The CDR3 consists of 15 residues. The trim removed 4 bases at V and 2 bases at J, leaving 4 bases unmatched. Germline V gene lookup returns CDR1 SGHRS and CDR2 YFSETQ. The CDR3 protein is CASSTSGYTYNEQFF. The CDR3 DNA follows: TGCGCCAGCAGCACTAGCGGGTATACCTACAATGAGCAGTTCTTC.

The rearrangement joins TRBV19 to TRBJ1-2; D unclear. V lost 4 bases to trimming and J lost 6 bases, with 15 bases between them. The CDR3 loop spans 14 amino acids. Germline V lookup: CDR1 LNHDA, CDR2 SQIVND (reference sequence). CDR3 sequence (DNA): TGTGCCAGTAGTAGGAGCAGTAGGTCGGATGGCTACACCTTC. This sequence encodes CASSRSSRSDGYTF.

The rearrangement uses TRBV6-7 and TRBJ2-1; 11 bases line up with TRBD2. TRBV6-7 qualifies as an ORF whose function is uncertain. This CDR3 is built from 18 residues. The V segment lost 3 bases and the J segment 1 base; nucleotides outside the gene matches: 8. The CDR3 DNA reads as TGTGCCAGCAGTTATCGTTTGCTAGCGGGAGGATCCTACAATGAGCAGTTCTTC. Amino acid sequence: CASSYRLLAGGSYNEQFF.

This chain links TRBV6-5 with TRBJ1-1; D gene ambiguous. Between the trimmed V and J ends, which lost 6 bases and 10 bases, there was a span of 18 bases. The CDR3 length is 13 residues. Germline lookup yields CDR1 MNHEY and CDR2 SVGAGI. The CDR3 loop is CASRAGSSTGAFF. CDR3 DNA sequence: TGTGCCAGCAGGGCGGGGTCGTCTACCGGAGCTTTCTTT.